This T cell receptor beta chain was found in a study of blood T cell repertoires in COVID-19. Study at large: Collection of acute and convalescent COVID-19 samples took place in the United States, Italy and Spain. PBMCs, B-cell-depleted T cells, or T cells were the source of the cDNA or gDNA that made up the material.

It was during active infection that Seattle patients were enrolled and then longitudinally followed. As handled by the study authors: Amplification with reference gene primers provided the estimates of nucleated cell counts. Assay: immunoSEQ multiplex PCR; the TCRdb copy retains only in-frame clones and omits some. V, J and clone size reflect that table, while D and trimming were determined from the DNA. The sample includes around 94,000 clones, about nine tenths of them seen just once. This TCR was sampled from a woman aged 45-65 years with COVID-19, enrolled during active disease. The sequenced sample consisted of peripheral blood.

The CDR3 sequence is CASSLRAEAFF. The CDR3, as DNA: TGTGCCAGCAGCTTACGGGCTGAAGCTTTCTTT. V is TRBV11-3 and J is TRBJ1-1; D is uncertain. The germline V and J ends were trimmed by 2 bases and 6 bases, with 4 bases remaining between them. Per germline, CDR1 SGHNT and CDR2 YENEEA. The CDR3 has 11 residues.